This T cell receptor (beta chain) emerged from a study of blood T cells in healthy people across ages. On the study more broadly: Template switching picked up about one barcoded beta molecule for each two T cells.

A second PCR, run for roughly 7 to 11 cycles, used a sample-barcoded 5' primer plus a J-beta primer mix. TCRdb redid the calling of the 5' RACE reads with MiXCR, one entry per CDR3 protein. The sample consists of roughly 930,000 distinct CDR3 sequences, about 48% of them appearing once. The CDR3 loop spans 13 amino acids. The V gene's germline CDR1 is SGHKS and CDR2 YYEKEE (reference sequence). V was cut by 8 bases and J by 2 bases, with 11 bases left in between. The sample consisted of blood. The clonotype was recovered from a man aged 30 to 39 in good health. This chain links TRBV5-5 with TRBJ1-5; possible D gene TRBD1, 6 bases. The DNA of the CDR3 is TGTGCCAGTGGGGGCGGGGGCAATCAGCCCCAGCATTTT. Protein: CASGGGGNQPQHF.